This T cell receptor (beta chain) was identified in a study of blood T cell repertoires in COVID-19. Study context: Acute-phase and convalescent COVID-19 samples originated in the United States, Italy and Spain.

Trimming removed 0 bases at V and 9 bases at J, with 15 bases between. The CDR3 is 15 amino acids. Germline assignment: CDR1 LGHDT and CDR2 YNNKEL (reference sequence). In the original processing: Reference gene primer amplification yielded estimated nucleated cell counts. Generated by immunoSEQ multiplex PCR, the TCRdb table keeps only in-frame clones and is missing some. From that table come the V and J calls and clone size; the DNA was used to work out D and trimming. The sample has roughly 280,000 clones; around nine tenths are singletons. This sequence joins TRBV3-1 (or the pseudogene TRBV3-2) and TRBJ1-5; D gene ambiguous. The source material was peripheral blood. The receptor's source is a man in his forties with active or convalescent COVID-19. CDR3 sequence (DNA): TGTGCCAGCAGCCAAGATTCACAGATTACAAGGCCCCAGCATTTT. Amino acids: CASSQDSQITRPQHF.